The 5 T cell receptor beta chains presented below share a single source sample, sequenced in a study of T cells after yellow fever vaccination. TCRdb re-called the 5' RACE reads through MiXCR, storing one row per CDR3 protein. The profile shows 95,000 to 150,000 distinct CDR3 sequences, more than 7.5% of them singletons. The sample in question was CD8+ T cells sorted from PBMCs, obtained on the day of the yellow fever booster vaccination. The receptors were sampled from a man aged 18-30 years who received the YFV17D yellow fever vaccine.

The gene calls are TRBV9 and TRBJ1-1, with 10 bases matching TRBD1. CDR1 and CDR2 (germline): SGDLS, YYNGEE. V shed 3 bases and J 6 bases; nucleotides not matched to a gene: 8. CDR3 size: 15 residues. The CDR3: CASSALRDRGAEAFF. CDR3 nucleotides: TGTGCCAGCAGCGCTCTCAGGGACAGGGGCGCTGAAGCTTTCTTT.

This sequence joins TRBV5-6 and TRBJ2-7, with D uncertain. The length of the CDR3 is 14 residues. Looked up from germline, CDR1 is SGHDT and CDR2 is YYEEEE. The CDR3 nucleotides are TGTGCCAGCACCTTGGGTCGCTCCTCCTACGAGCAGTACGTC. Translated, it gives CASTLGRSSYEQYV.

This clonotype has ten or more counts. The V gene is TRBV7-9, the J gene TRBJ2-1; tentatively, D is TRBD1 or TRBD2 (5 bases each). CDR3 length: 14 amino acids. The germline V gene encodes CDR1 SEHNR and CDR2 FQNEAQ (reference sequence). Between the trimmed V and J ends, which lost 8 bases and 8 bases, there was a span of 19 bases. CDR3 residues: CASPGRGPLDEQFF. The CDR3 DNA follows: TGTGCCAGCCCGGGTAGGGGACCTCTGGATGAGCAGTTCTTC. The whole variable domain, filled in from reference TRBV7-9 and TRBJ2-1, reads DTGVSQNPRHKITKRGQNVTFRCDPISEHNRLYWYRQTLGQGPEFLTYFQNEAQLEKSRLLSDRFSAERPKGSFSTLEIQRTEQGDSAMYLCASPGRGPLDEQFFGPGTRLTVL.

This clonotype was seen more than once but under ten times. The chain joins TRBV25-1 to TRBJ2-2; D is unresolved. The CDR3 loop spans 13 amino acids. Germline values: CDR1 MGHDK, CDR2 SYGVNS. Trimming removed 4 bases from V and 6 bases from J, with 9 bases in between. CDR3 loop: CASSAPLAGELFF. CDR3 nucleotide sequence: TGTGCCAGCAGTGCCCCTTTGGCCGGGGAGCTGTTTTTT.

This clonotype was seen a handful of times. This chain uses TRBV5-1 with TRBJ2-7; a weak D match, TRBD1 (6 bases). The CDR3 covers 14 residues. Trimming removed 1 base at V and 3 bases at J, with 11 bases between. The germline gives CDR1 SGHRS, CDR2 YFSETQ. The CDR3 nucleotides are TGCGCCAGCAGCTTGACAGGGTCCTACTACGAGCAGTACTTC. Amino acids: CASSLTGSYYEQYF.